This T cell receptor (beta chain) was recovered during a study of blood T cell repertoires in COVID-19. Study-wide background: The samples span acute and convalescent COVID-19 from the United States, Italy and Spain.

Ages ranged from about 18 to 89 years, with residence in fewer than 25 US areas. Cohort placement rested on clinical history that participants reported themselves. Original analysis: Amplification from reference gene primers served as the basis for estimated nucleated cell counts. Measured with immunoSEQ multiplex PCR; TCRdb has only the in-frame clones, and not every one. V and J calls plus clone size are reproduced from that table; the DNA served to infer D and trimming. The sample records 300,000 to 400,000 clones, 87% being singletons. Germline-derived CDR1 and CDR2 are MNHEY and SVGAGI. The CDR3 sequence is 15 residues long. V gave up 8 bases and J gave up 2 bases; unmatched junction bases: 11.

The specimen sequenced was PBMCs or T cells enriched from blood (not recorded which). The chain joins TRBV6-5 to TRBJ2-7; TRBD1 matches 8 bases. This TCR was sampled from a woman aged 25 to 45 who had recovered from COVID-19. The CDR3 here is CASSSFGTGTYEQYF. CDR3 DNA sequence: TGTGCCAGCTCGTCTTTTGGGACAGGTACCTACGAGCAGTACTTC.